This T cell receptor beta chain is from a study of T-cell memory formation after mild COVID-19 (dated by TCRdb to the early 2020s). A note on the overall study: TCR sequence clusters from the two donors were found to be largely donor specific. Longitudinal TCRalpha and TCRbeta repertoire sequencing tracked T-cell clones expanding and contracting after mild COVID-19 in two donors. The cohort comprised two young, previously healthy adult volunteers, one female and one male.

Beyond this particular receptor, the publication reports: The detection of some responding clones in pre-infection memory suggests that pre-existing cross-reactive memory T cells joined the SARS-CoV-2 response. Clones contracting from day 15 to 85 had balanced CD4/CD8 phenotypes, while a second wave expanding from day 15 to 37 was biased towards CD4+. Contracting CD4+ clones turned up mainly in the CM and EM memory subsets, whereas EMRA was where CD8+ clones were enriched. Only a couple of mild cases were covered by the study, and larger cohorts that include severe cases with pre-infection samples were considered necessary. The second-wave clones that peaked on day 37 were not confirmed to be SARS-CoV-2 specific.

On this clonotype: The specificity of this receptor is unknown. No much larger clonotype is one base removed from it; base qualities were not supplied.

For CDR1 and CDR2, the germline V gene lists KGHSH and LQKENI. The germline ends are 9 bases apart after V is trimmed by 0 bases and J by 1 base. Reading from cysteine to phenylalanine, the CDR3 counts 15 amino acids. Only the CDR3 region is kept as DNA, spanning 45 bases read in frame from base 1. Ficoll-Paque density gradient centrifugation was the method used to isolate PBMCs. Sequencer: Illumina NovaSeq 6000. TCRalpha and TCRbeta cDNA libraries were built by 5'RACE with constant-segment primers, adding sample barcodes and unique molecular identifiers. Trizol reagent was used to extract RNA from every sample. Libraries were amplified in two PCR steps, with a second sample barcode and Illumina TruSeq adapters added in the second step. Sequencing of libraries was performed on an Illumina NovaSeq with 2 x 150 bp paired-end reads. The study's own analysis went as follows. Reads were demultiplexed and collapsed into UMI-guided consensus sequences with migec v1.2.7. Using mixcr v2.1.11, the UMI consensuses were aligned to TRA and TRB V and J templates and assembled into clonotypes. Expanded or contracted clonotypes were those called significant by both edgeR and NoisET, with noise models trained on biological replicates. edgeR calls used a false discovery rate-adjusted p below 0.01 and a log2 fold-change threshold of 1. As an exploratory analysis of dynamics, max-normalized trajectories of the 1000 most abundant clonotypes were examined with PCA combined with hierarchical clustering. The CD4 or CD8 phenotype of responding clones was assigned using the separately sequenced CD4+ and CD8+ repertoires. TCRdb redid the processing of the public reads, applying fastp at Q25 and MiXCR, and retained in-frame beta chains. Each CDR3 protein appears once, grouped with its most common genes and DNA. The V and J calls reflect TCRdb's pipeline rather than the authors' work. Within this sample are just over 60,000 distinct CDR3 sequences, with over 8.5% of them counted one time only. The ten largest clones add up to approximately 1.1% of the sample.

The sequence is built from TRBV18 and TRBJ1-1, with no confidently assigned D gene. The sequenced sample consisted of PBMCs or a T cell subset sorted from them (not recorded which). The receptor comes from a man younger than 35 who had mild COVID-19 (a few samples of this study predate the infection). The sample titles of this study are shuffled in the database, so cell type and time point are left out; the donor was told from shared clones. The bases are TGTGCCAGCTCACCACCTTCCGCCGGGAACACTGAAGCTTTCTTT. This encodes CASSPPSAGNTEAFF. With all but the CDR3 taken from the reference TRBV18 and TRBJ1-1 genes, the full variable domain is: NAGVMQNPRHLVRRRGQEARLRCSPMKGHSHVYWYRQLPEEGLKFMVYLQKENIIDESGMPKERFSAEFPKEGPSILRIQQVVRGDSAAYFCASSPPSAGNTEAFFGQGTRLTVV.